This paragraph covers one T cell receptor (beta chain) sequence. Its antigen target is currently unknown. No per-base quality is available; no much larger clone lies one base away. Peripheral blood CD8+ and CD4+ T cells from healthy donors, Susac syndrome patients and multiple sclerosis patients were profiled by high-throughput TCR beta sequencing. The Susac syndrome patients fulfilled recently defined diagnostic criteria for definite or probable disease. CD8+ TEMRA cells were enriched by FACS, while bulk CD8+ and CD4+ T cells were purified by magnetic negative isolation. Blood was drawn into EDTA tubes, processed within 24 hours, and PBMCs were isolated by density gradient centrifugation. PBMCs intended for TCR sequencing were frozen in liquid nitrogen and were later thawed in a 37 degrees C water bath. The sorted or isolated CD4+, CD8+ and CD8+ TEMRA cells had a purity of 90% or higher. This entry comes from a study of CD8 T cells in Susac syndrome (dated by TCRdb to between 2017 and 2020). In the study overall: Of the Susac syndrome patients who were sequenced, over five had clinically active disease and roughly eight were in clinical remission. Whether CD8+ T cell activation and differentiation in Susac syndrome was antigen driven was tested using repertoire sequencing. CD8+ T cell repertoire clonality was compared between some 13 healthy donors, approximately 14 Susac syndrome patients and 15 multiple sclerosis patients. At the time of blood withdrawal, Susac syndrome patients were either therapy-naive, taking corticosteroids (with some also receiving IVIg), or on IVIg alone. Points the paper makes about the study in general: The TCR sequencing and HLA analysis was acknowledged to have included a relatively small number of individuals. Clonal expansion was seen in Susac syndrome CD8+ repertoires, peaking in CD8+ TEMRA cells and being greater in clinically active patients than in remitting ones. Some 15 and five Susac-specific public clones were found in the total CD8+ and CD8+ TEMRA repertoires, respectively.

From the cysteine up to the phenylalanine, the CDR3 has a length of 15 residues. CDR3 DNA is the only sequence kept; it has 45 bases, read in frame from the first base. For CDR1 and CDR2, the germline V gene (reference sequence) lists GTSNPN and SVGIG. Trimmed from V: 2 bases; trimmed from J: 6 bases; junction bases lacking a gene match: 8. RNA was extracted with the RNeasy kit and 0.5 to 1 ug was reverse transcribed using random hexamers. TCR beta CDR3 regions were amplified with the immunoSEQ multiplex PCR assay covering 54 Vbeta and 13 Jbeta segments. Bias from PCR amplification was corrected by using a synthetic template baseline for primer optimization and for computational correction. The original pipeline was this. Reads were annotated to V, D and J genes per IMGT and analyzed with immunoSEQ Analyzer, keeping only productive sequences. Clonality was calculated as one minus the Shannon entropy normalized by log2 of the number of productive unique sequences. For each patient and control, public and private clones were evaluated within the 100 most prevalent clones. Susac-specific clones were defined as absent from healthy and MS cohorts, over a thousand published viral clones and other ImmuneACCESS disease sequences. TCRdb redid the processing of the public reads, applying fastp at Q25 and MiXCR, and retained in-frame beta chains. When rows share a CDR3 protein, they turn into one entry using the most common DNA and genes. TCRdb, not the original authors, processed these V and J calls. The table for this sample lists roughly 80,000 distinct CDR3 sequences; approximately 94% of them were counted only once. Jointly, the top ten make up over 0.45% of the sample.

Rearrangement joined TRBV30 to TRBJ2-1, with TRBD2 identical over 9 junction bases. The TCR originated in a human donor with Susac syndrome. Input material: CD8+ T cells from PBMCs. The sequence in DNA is TGTGCCTGGAGTCCCCCGCGCGGGGGGGGCAATGAGCAGTTCTTC. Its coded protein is CAWSPPRGGGNEQFF.